Included here is one T cell receptor (beta chain) sequence, with context. The antigen remains undetermined. A junction boundary mismatches the germline segment, possibly from a read error. The test was conducted at deep level. Assay: immunoSEQ multiplex PCR; the TCRdb copy retains only in-frame clones and omits some. Of about 2 million clones in the sample, approximately 95% were seen once. Naivety among CD8 cells was defined by CD45RO negativity and positive CCR7 selection, thereby excluding terminally differentiated effector memory CD45RA+ cells. This sample was included in a study of shared clonotypes between healthy human individuals. Study background: The cohort comprised a couple of women and a few men. Their ages spanned 18 to 49 years. CD8 memory received one plate per donor, CD8 naive two, CD4 memory three and CD4 naive three. General study findings and limits: Among non-shared clonotypes, generation probabilities were lower than among those shared by all four donors.

CDR1 and CDR2 (germline): SSHAT, FNYEAQ (reference sequence). The CDR3 contains 15 residues. This receptor was obtained from a man aged 18-30 years in good health. This chain connects TRBV7-7 to TRBJ2-1, with 11 positions matching TRBD2. Sequenced: naive CD8+ T cells sorted from blood. The CDR3 loop is CASTSGLADHNEQFF. The CDR3 coding sequence is TGTGCTAGCACCTCGGGACTAGCGGACCACAATGAGCAGTTCTTC.